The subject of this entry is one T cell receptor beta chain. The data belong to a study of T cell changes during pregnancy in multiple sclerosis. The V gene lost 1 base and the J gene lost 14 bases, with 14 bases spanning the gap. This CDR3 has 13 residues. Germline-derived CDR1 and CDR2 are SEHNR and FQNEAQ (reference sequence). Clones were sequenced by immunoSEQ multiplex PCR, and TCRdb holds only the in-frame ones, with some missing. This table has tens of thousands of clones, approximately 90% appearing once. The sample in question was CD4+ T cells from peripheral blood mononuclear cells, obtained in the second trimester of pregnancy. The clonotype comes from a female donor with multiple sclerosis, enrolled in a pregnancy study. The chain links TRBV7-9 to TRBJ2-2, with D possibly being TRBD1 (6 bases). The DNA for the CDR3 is TGTGCCAGCAGCTTAGTAGGGGGAAGAGAACTGTTTTTT. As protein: CASSLVGGRELFF.